This T cell receptor beta chain was documented in a study of cytomegalovirus exposure and HLA in healthy donors. Primers for the PCR totalled 60 Vbeta and 13 Jbeta. Profiling relied on immunoSEQ multiplex PCR, and the TCRdb table lists in-frame clones only, not all of them. The sample yields some 170,000 clones, roughly 79% seen once. Concerning this clone itself: Its target is unknown.

Germline V gives CDR1 SNHLY, CDR2 FYNNEI. V trimming: 7 bases; J trimming: 5 bases; junction bases outside the gene matches: 12. This CDR3 region has 15 residues. General study results and limits: TCR beta chain V- and J-gene trimming was linked, in a later analysis, to a missense variant in DCLRE1C.

The sequenced material came from PBMCs. The sequence was collected from a man between 18 and 35 years old in good health and CMV-seropositive. This chain connects TRBV2 to TRBJ2-3, with TRBD2 identical over 7 bases. CDR3 sequence (DNA): TGTGCCAGCACCGAAAGAGGGCGGGAGTTAGATACGCAGTATTTT. Translation: CASTERGRELDTQYF.